This T cell receptor beta chain was documented in a study of blood T cell repertoires in COVID-19. The V gene lost 6 bases and the J gene lost 0 bases, with 11 bases spanning the gap. The length of the CDR3 is 15 residues. Per germline, CDR1 SNHLY and CDR2 FYNNEI. This table comes from immunoSEQ multiplex PCR, and its TCRdb copy is limited to in-frame clones, with some not included. The sample lists under 200,000 clones; approximately 84% were seen once. Sequenced sample: peripheral blood. The V call is TRBV2, the J call TRBJ1-4; D is unresolved. This TCR came from a man aged 40-55 years with acute or convalescent COVID-19. CDR3 sequence (DNA): TGTGCCAGCAGGGGGAGCGGGGCAACTAATGAAAAACTGTTTTTT. It encodes CASRGSGATNEKLFF.